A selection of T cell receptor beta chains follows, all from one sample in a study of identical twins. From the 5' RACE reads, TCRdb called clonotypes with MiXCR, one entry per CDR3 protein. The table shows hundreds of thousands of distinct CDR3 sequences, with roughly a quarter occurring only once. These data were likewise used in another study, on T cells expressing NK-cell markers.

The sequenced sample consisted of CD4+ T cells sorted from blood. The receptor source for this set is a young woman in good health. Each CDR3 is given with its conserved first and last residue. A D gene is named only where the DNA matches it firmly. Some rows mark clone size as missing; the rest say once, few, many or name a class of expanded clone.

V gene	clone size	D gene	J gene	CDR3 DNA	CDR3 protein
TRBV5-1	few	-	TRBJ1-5	TGCGCCAGCAGCTTGGACCTTGGGCATCAGCCCCAGCATTTT	CASSLDLGHQPQHF
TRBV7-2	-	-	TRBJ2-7	TGTGCCAGCAGCGCCGGCACTAGCAGTGAGCAGTACTTC	CASSAGTSSEQYF
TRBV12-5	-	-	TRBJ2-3	TGTGCTAGTGGACAGGTTGTAGATACGCAGTATTTT	CASGQVVDTQYF
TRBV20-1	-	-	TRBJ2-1	TGCAGTGCTAGAGTAACTAGCTCTTTAGCCTACAATGAGCAGTTCTTC	CSARVTSSLAYNEQFF
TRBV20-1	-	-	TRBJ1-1	TGCAGTGCCCCCCCCTTAGGGAGCGATGAAGCTTTCTTT	CSAPPLGSDEAFF
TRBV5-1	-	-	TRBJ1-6	TGCGCCAGCAGCGGGGACGGTCCGCGGAATTCACCCCTCCACTTT	CASSGDGPRNSPLHF
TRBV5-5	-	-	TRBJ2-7	TGTGCCAGCAGCTTGGCATTCTCCTACGAGCAGTACTTC	CASSLAFSYEQYF
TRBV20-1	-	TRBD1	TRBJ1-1	TGCAGTGCTACCGGACAGGGGGGGACTGAAGCTTTCTTT	CSATGQGGTEAFF
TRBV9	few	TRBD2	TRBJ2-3	TGTGCCAGCAGCGTATTCGCGGGGGTGAGCACAGATACGCAGTATTTT	CASSVFAGVSTDTQYF
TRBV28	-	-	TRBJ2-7	TGTGCCACCTCACCGGGGGCACTTTACGAGCAGTACTTC	CATSPGALYEQYF
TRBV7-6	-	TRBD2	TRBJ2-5	TGTGCCAGCAGCTTATCGGCGGGAGGAGACCAAGAGACCCAGTACTTC	CASSLSAGGDQETQYF
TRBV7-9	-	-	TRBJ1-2	TGTGCCAGCAGCGAGCGGTGGGACTATGGCTACACCTTC	CASSERWDYGYTF
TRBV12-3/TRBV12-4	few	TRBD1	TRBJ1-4	TGTGCCAGCAGTTTCGGACAGGGAAACGGTTTAGGAGAAAAACTGTTTTTT	CASSFGQGNGLGEKLFF
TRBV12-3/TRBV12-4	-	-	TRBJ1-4	TGTGCCAGCAGCCTATACAGGGTAAAACTGTTTTTT	CASSLYRVKLFF
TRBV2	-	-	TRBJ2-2	TGTGCCAGCAGTACCCAAAACACCGGGGAGCTGTTTTTT	CASSTQNTGELFF
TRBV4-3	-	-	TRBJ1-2	TGCGCCAGCAGCCAAGTTTGGTTCAGGGGTAACTATGGCTACACCTTC	CASSQVWFRGNYGYTF
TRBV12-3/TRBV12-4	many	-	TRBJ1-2	TGTGCCAGCAGTTTAAGTGGCGGCTACACCTTC	CASSLSGGYTF
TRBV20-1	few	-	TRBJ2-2	TGCAGTGCATACAGGCCGGGGAACACCGGGGAGCTGTTTTTT	CSAYRPGNTGELFF
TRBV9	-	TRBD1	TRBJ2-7	TGTGCCAGCAGCATCGGGACAGGGGGTTTCTACGAGCAGTACTTC	CASSIGTGGFYEQYF
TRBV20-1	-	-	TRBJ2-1	TGCAGTGCTAGAGCTCGCCGCGGAGGCAATGAGCAGTTCTTC	CSARARRGGNEQFF
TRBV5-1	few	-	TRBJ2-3	TGCGCCAGCAGCTTGGACGGGTGGGTTCGAAGCACAGATACGCAGTATTTT	CASSLDGWVRSTDTQYF
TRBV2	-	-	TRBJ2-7	TGTGCCAGCAGTCGACTCGAGCATCGCTACGAGCAGTACTTC	CASSRLEHRYEQYF